The rows below give T cell receptor beta chains drawn from one sample of a study of graft-versus-host responses after intestinal transplantation. The data were produced by immunoSEQ multiplex PCR, yet TCRdb's version contains in-frame clones alone and is incomplete. In the table there are about 37,000 clones, about 85% of which are singletons. The sample was ileum tissue, taken around 190 days after intestinal transplant. These receptors were taken from a human patient who received an intestinal transplant, so some T cells may come from the graft donor. The conserved cysteine and the conserved F or W are not part of the CDR3 here.

TRBV6-5	TRBJ2-5	ASRLEWGETQY
TRBV28	TRBJ2-3	ASSLRSLASDTQY
TRBV7-9	TRBJ2-2	ASSFPLEGELF
TRBV5-4	TRBJ1-4	ASSMGGTNGATNEKLF
TRBV4-1	TRBJ2-3	ASSQGPRDTQY
TRBV4-1	TRBJ2-1	ASSQFARREEGEQF
TRBV6-5	TRBJ2-2	ASSYQLGVGELF
TRBV7-2	TRBJ2-7	ASSSPGGSSTSYEQY
TRBV10-1	TRBJ1-5	ASSEGRQGNQPQH
TRBV19	TRBJ2-3	ASSMGQGLVTDTQY
TRBV28	TRBJ1-6	ASSLGWGSPLH
TRBV7-2	TRBJ2-7	ASSYTTYRDTYEQY
TRBV5-6	TRBJ2-3	ASSLSPGSTDTQY
TRBV6-6	TRBJ1-4	ASSTGDNEKLF
TRBV15	TRBJ1-4	ATQDGLNEKLF
TRBV4-2	TRBJ2-1	ASSQDFAGLANEQF
TRBV9	TRBJ2-3	ASTRQGGTDTQY
TRBV7-6	TRBJ1-1	ASSLEARDTEAF
TRBV7-2	TRBJ1-1	ASSRGGGNTEAF
TRBV7-8	TRBJ2-1	ASSRDRGNEQF
TRBV11-2	TRBJ2-5	ASSFRGKETQY
TRBV11-2	TRBJ2-2	ASGGPVVGELF
TRBV11-2	TRBJ2-7	ASSLAPPYEQY
TRBV5-1	TRBJ2-5	ASSLLPAGGGETQY
TRBV5-1	TRBJ2-5	ASSLGGGKETQY
TRBV27	TRBJ2-3	ASSFFLGGTDTQY
TRBV6-5	TRBJ1-1	ASSYSRGAEAF
TRBV6-1	TRBJ2-1	ASSEARQGSYNEQF
TRBV19	TRBJ1-2	ASTPRPGQGTYGYT
TRBV6-5	TRBJ2-2	ASSSERSGELF
TRBV11-2	TRBJ1-5	ASSEGREGPQH
TRBV9	TRBJ2-1	ASSVAGGTYNEQF
TRBV27	TRBJ2-3	ASSLSTASTDTQY
TRBV5-1	TRBJ1-1	ASGWDSMNTEAF
TRBV11-2	TRBJ2-3	ASSSGPGLATDTQY
TRBV7-2	TRBJ1-5	ASSLQGIRSNQPQH
TRBV11-2	TRBJ2-7	ASSPETSSYEQY
TRBV27	TRBJ1-2	ASSRGQGGYGYT
TRBV12-5	TRBJ2-2	ASGLLQNTGELF
TRBV27	TRBJ2-1	ASSPPGRANNEQF
TRBV4-1	TRBJ2-2	ASSQGGHGELF